This TCR beta chain is from a study of blood T cell repertoires in COVID-19 (dated by TCRdb to the early 2020s). Regarding the research as a whole: Collaborator samples came from the United States, Italy and Spain and covered acute and convalescent phases of COVID-19. The repertoires were released in a freely available public database intended as a resource for research on the immune response to SARS-CoV-2. The samples were drawn from two sources: the first 160 participants of the ongoing ImmuneRACE study, and over 1,000 subjects contributed by 6 global collaborators. Deeply sampled blood TCRbeta repertoires from subjects exposed to, actively infected with, or recovered from COVID-19 were included in the dataset. HLA class I and class II types, where available, came from metadata supplied by the sample provider rather than from assay-based typing. The material from the prospective study consisted of cDNA or gDNA derived from T cells, B-cell-depleted T cells, or PBMCs. A de-identified subject ID, COVID-19 status, age in years and sex were almost always included in the sample metadata.

Participants in the prospective study were aged roughly 18 to 89 years, lived in more than 20 United States geographic areas, and enrolled through a virtual design. In the prospective study, participants were assigned to cohorts based on the clinical history participants reported in a screening survey and a study questionnaire. For ImmuneRACE Cohort 3, a participant was defined as recovered based on two consecutive negative NP/OP PCR tests, clearance by a healthcare professional, or resolution of symptoms. Mobile phlebotomists in the prospective study collected whole blood, serum and a nasopharyngeal or oropharyngeal swab from every participant. Over a roughly two-month period, participants in the prospective study had the option of providing additional blood draws and questionnaires. Prospective study blood samples were shipped either frozen or at room temperature before DNA extraction. On this clone itself: There is no known antigen for this receptor. Nothing much larger sits one base from this clone, and base qualities are not available.

There are 15 amino acids in the CDR3, from cysteine to phenylalanine inclusive. The entry retains the CDR3 DNA only, 45 bases that are in frame from base 1. Here is what the overall study found, with its caveats: How much clinical and demographic metadata was included differed by source and by participant, and the metadata was provided uncurated.

TCRbeta CDR3 regions were amplified from genomic DNA by means of the immunoSEQ Assay, a bias-controlled multiplex PCR. On the authors' methods: The number of nucleated cells in each sample was estimated from the amplification of reference gene primers within the assay. To quantify the absolute abundance of each unique TCRbeta CDR3 rearrangement, sequence reads were collapsed and filtered. For each sample, productive Simpson clonality was calculated by taking the square root of Simpson's diversity index across productive rearrangements. TCRdb took this table from immuneACCESS and kept in-frame rearrangements with V and J called. Such tables lack part of the clones; where checked against another copy, unresolved V genes explain under half of the gap, and the rest is unexplained. V and J calls and clone size are those listed in that table; D and trimming were worked out from the DNA. Across this sample there are 250,000 or so clones, with roughly 88% seen only once. The ten largest clones represent 1.5% to 2% of the sample.

This receptor was obtained from a woman in her fifties or sixties who had recovered from COVID-19. Sequenced sample: PBMCs or T cells enriched from blood (not recorded which). Recombination linked TRBV21-1 to TRBJ2-1; the D call TRBD1 from the table was never checked on the DNA. TRBV21-1 constitutes a pseudogene. The nucleotide sequence reads as follows: TGTGCCAGCAGCACGACAGGAAGCTCCTACAATGAGCAGTTCTTC. Translated, it reads CASSTTGSSYNEQFF.